Reported below is one T cell receptor (beta chain). Individuals drawn from some 25 US areas were roughly 18 to 89 years old. This entry belongs to a study of blood T cell repertoires in COVID-19. The CDR3 is 15 residues long. V shed 5 bases and J 1 base; nucleotides not matched to a gene: 6. CDR1 and CDR2 (germline): MDHEN, SYDVKM. As handled by the study authors: Scientists estimated how many nucleated cells there were by amplifying reference gene primers. Libraries were prepared by immunoSEQ multiplex PCR; TCRdb keeps only in-frame clonotypes and omits some of them. V, J and clone size reflect that table, while D and trimming were determined from the DNA. This table holds more than 150,000 clones, roughly 87% found once.

The chain employs TRBV28 and TRBJ1-1; TRBD1 agrees at 8 bases. This clonotype originated in a woman aged 50 to 65 who had recovered from COVID-19. The sequenced material came from PBMCs or T cells enriched from blood (not recorded which). CDR3 coding DNA: TGTGCCAGCAGTCCCGATGGACAGGGGAACACTGAAGCTTTCTTT. It yields the protein CASSPDGQGNTEAFF.